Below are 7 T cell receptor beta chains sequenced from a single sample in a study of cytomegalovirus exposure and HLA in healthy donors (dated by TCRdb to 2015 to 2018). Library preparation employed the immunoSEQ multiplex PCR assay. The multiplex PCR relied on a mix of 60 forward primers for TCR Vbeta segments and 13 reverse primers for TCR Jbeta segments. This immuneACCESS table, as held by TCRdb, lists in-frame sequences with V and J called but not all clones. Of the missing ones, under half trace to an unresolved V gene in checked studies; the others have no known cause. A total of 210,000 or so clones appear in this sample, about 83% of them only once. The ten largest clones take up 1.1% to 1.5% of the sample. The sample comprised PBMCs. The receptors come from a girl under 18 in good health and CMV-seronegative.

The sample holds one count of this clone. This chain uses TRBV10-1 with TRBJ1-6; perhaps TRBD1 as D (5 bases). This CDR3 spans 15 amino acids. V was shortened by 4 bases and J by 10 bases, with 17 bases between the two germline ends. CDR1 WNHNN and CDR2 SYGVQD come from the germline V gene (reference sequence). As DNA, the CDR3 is TGCGCCAGCAGTGTAGGGCAGGGTGTAGAATCACCCCTCCACTTT. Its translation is CASSVGQGVESPLHF.

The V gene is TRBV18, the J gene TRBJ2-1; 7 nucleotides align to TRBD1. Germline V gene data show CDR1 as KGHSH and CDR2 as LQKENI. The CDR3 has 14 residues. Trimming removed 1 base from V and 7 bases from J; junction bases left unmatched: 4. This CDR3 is CASSPQGTVNEQFF. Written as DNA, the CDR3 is TGTGCCAGCTCACCACAGGGGACAGTTAATGAGCAGTTCTTC.

Here the CDR3 DNA reads TGTGCCATCAGTGGACGGGACAACCCCTACGAGCAGTACTTC. Protein: CAISGRDNPYEQYF. The chain carries TRBV10-3 and TRBJ2-7; maybe TRBD1 (6 bases). CDR3 size: 14 residues. CDR1 is ENHRY, CDR2 SYGVKD, per germline. V lost 4 bases, J lost 2 bases, and 12 bases lay in between.

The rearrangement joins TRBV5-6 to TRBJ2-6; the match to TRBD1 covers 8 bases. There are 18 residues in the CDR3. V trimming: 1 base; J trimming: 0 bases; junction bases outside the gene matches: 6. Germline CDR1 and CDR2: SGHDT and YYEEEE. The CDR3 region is CASSLIRDRSSGANVLTF. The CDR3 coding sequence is TGTGCCAGCAGCTTGATCCGGGACAGGAGCTCTGGGGCCAACGTCCTGACTTTC.

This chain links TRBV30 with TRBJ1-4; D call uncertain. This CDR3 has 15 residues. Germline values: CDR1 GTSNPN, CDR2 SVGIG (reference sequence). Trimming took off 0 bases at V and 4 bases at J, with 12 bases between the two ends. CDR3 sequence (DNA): TGTGCCTGGAGTGTCATTTCAAGAGTTAATGAAAAACTGTTTTTT. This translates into CAWSVISRVNEKLFF.

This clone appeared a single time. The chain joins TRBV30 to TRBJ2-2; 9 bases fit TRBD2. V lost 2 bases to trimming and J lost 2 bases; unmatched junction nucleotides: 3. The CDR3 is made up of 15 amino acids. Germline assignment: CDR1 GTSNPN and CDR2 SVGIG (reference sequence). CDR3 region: CAWSWTSANTGELFF. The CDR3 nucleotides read TGTGCCTGGAGTTGGACTAGCGCCAACACCGGGGAGCTGTTTTTT. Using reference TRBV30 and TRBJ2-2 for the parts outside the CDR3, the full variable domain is SQTIHQWPATLVQPVGSPLSLECTVEGTSNPNLYWYRQAAGRGLQLLFYSVGIGQISSEVPQNLSASRPQDRQFILSSKKLLLSDSGFYLCAWSWTSANTGELFFGEGSRLTVL.

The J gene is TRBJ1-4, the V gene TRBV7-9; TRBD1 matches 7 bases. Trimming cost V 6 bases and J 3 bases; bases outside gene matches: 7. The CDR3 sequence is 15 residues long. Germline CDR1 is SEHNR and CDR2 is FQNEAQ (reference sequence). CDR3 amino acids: CASRHLDRANEKLFF. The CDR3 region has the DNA TGTGCCAGCAGACACCTCGACAGGGCTAATGAAAAACTGTTTTTT.